The sequence of this T cell receptor (beta chain) was determined in a study of T cell clusters in autoimmune cytopenias (dated by TCRdb to between 2018 and 2021). For the study in its entirety: The median TRB sequencing depth was more than 40,000 reads per sample, and the median number of distinct TRB clonotypes was around 2,300 per sample. Peripheral blood TRB and IGH repertoires were sequenced in autoimmune cytopenia patients at active disease and during treatment follow-up, alongside healthy, CLL and autoimmune hepatitis controls. The study aimed to test whether autoimmune cytopenia patients carry a disease-specific immune repertoire signature usable as a blood-based biomarker.

Measured from the cysteine to the phenylalanine, the CDR3 is 15 residues long. The entry carries no DNA sequence. Taken from the germline V gene (reference sequence), the CDR1 and CDR2 loops are PRHDT and FYEKMQ. Per sample, roughly 250 ng of peripheral blood genomic DNA, approximately 40,000 genome equivalents, was used for TRB amplification. To amplify TRB rearrangements, a touch-down multiplex PCR protocol was run with the TRB-A and TRB-B primer pools combined in a single tube. Two consecutive PCR reactions with Phusion HS II polymerase added Illumina adapters and sample indices to the amplicons. The amplicons were gel-purified using the NucleoSpin Gel and PCR Clean-up kit, after which quantification was performed by Qubit and quality was checked on an Agilent 2100 Bioanalyzer. Libraries were sequenced on an Illumina MiSeq using 600-cycle, single-indexed, paired-end runs. As for how the authors treated the data: Alignment and assembly of TRB reads were performed with MiXCR version 2.1.12 and the default MiXCR reference library. A clone was defined by each unique CDR3 nucleotide sequence, and analysis was restricted to productive sequences with at least two reads. Repertoire diversity was assessed by alpha-parameterized diversity profiles (alpha 0 to 5), including Shannon (alpha 1) and Simpson (alpha 2) indices, computed with an R script. The tcR package was used to compute combinatorial TRB VJ usage, which was then compared between cohorts by principal component analysis with ade4. TCRbeta CDR3s were clustered with GLIPH on cohort pairs matched by age and read depth, and cluster frequencies were compared by Wilcoxon test. After reprocessing by TCRdb, each CDR3 protein sequence is one entry, and no DNA is given. It is TCRdb's table, rather than the study itself, that gives the V and J calls and clone size. This sample's listing comprises under 2,500 distinct CDR3 sequences. The ten biggest clones cover roughly 58% of the sample.

Here is what the overall study found, with its caveats: TRB repertoire shifts, with less even repertoires observed in secondary cytopenia and CLL, were mostly attributed to lymphoma bias rather than autoimmunity. In the comparison of secondary cytopenia with CLL, the cluster-lack signature was not observed, apparently because the dominant lymphoma-associated repertoire masked the signature. The T cell clusters were defined in silico only, and their functional role remained to be validated experimentally. A lack of physiological T cell clusters in primary autoimmune cytopenia patients was suggested by GLIPH, as 51 clusters were found to be exclusive to healthy donors versus around 16 exclusive to patients. Compared with active autoimmune hepatitis patients, healthy donors had almost three times as many exclusive TRB clusters, a finding consistent with an autoimmunity-wide signature.

No count is recorded, yet this clonotype rates as medium-sized (0.01 to 0.1%) from its frequency. Its antigen remains unidentified. These data also formed part of another study, on T cell repertoires in aging, cancer and after chemotherapy. In that second paper, the authors write: The donors fell into six age groups ranging from 30 or younger to 70 or older, and each group had at least three individuals. Paired pre- and post-chemotherapy samples in the hematological group came from chronic lymphocytic leukemia patients treated with fludarabine- or bendamustine-based regimens. In total, the full dataset held millions of TCR reads. Significantly lower blood TCR diversity and higher clonality were observed in untreated patients with hematological or solid cancers than in age-matched healthy donors. In healthy donors, the decline in TCR diversity with age was mainly due to loss of richness, whereas in cancer patients loss of evenness also played a role. An increase in median generation probability over the chemotherapy interval was observed in both cancer cohorts, suggesting that the repertoire was reconstituted through rebound thymic output. According to the authors, the repertoire data do not allow conclusions to be drawn about immunological memory after chemotherapy. Lymphoid organ infiltration was present in the hematological cancer patients, and this infiltration may itself impair thymic emigration or the expansion of peripheral T cells. To look at immunoaging and at how T cells reconstitute after chemotherapy, the study profiled TCR beta repertoires in peripheral blood from both healthy donors and cancer patients. Alongside 95 to 100 healthy donors serving as a reference group, the cohort included 218 cancer patients, of whom some 94 had hematological cancers and more than 120 had solid cancers. MiXCR versions 2.12 and 3.0.5 were used to process the TRB sequences. The repertoire metrics were Shannon diversity, evenness, clonality (defined as one minus evenness), and alpha-parameterized diversity profiles covering alpha 0 to 5. The IGoR algorithm was used to calculate generation probabilities for clones in the paired samples taken before and after chemotherapy.

This TCR was recovered from a human donor with an autoimmune cytopenia or autoimmune hepatitis (not recorded which). Input material: peripheral blood. The receptor chain draws on TRBV13 and TRBJ2-1; TCRdb proposes TRBD1, but this gene call is untestable without DNA. The CDR3 reads as follows: CASSLGRTGLNEQFF.